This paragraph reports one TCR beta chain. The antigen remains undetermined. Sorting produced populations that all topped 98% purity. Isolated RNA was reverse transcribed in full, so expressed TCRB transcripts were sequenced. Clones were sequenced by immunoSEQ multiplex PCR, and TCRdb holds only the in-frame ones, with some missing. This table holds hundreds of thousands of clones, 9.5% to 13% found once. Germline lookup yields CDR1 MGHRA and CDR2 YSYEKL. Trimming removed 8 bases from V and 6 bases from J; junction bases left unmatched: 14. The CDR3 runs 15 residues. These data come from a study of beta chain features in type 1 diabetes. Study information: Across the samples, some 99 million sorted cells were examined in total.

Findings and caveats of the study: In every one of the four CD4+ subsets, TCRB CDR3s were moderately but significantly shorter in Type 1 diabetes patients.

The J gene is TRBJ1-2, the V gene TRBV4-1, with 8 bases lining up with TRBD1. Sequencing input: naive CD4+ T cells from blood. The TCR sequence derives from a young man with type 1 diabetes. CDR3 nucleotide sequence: TGCGCCAGCGCTGAGGGGCAGGGGGCGTTTGATGGCTACACCTTC. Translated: CASAEGQGAFDGYTF.